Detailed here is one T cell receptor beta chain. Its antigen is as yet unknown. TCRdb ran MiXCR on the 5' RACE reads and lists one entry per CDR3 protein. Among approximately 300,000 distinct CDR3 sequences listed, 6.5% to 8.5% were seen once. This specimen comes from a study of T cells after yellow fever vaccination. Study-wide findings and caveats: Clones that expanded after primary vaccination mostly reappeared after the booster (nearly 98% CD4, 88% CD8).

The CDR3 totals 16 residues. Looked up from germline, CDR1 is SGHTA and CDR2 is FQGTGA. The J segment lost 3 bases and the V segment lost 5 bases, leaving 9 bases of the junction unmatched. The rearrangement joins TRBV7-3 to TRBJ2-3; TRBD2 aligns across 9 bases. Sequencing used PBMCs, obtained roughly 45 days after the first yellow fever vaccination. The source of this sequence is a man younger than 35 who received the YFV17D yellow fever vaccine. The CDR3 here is CASSTLVRGGTDTQYF. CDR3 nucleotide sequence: TGTGCCAGCAGCACCCTAGTGCGGGGGGGTACAGATACGCAGTATTTT.